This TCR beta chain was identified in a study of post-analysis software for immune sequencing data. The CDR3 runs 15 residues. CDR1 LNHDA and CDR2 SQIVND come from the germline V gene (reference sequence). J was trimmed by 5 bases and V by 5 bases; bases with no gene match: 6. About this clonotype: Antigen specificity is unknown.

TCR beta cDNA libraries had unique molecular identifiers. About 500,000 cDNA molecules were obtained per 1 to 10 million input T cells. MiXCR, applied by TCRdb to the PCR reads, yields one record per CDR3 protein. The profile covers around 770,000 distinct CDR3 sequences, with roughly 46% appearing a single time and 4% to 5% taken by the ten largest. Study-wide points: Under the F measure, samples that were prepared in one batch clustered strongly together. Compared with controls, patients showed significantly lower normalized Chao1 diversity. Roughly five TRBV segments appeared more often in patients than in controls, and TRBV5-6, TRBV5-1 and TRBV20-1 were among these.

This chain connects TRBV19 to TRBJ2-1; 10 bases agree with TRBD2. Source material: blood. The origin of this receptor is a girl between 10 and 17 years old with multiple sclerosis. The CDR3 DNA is TGTGCCAGTAGTGCTAGAGCGGGAGGGAACAATGAGCAGTTCTTC. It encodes CASSARAGGNNEQFF.